The rows below give T cell receptor beta chains drawn from one sample of a study of cytomegalovirus exposure and HLA in healthy donors. The data were produced by immunoSEQ multiplex PCR, yet TCRdb's version contains in-frame clones alone and is incomplete. The data show around 210,000 clones, around 79% seen once. Sequences were obtained from PBMCs. Receptors were obtained from a male donor in good health and CMV-seropositive. The CDR3 runs from the conserved cysteine through the conserved F or W. The D gene is left open where the match is weak. Clone size is shown for a subset of rows, as once, few, many or a class of expanded clone.

d_call	v_call	clone_size	j_call	cdr3_nt	cdr3_aa
.	TRBV7-2	.	TRBJ1-2	TGTGCCAGCAGCGCGCAGACGGGGGGCTACACCTTC	CASSAQTGGYTF
TRBD2	TRBV7-2	.	TRBJ2-5	TGTGCCAGCAGCCCGTTGGGGGGGGGAAACCAAGAGACCCAGTACTTC	CASSPLGGGNQETQYF
.	TRBV4-3	.	TRBJ1-2	TGCGCCAGCAGCCAAGGACTCCAGGGGCTCTATGGCTACACCTTC	CASSQGLQGLYGYTF
.	TRBV10-3	.	TRBJ2-3	TGTGCCATCAGTGAGTCGAACCCGTCCCGGGGAGATACGCAGTATTTT	CAISESNPSRGDTQYF
.	TRBV30	.	TRBJ1-5	TGTGCCTGGAGTCTACAGGGCAGGTTCAATCAGCCCCAGCATTTT	CAWSLQGRFNQPQHF
TRBD2	TRBV7-9	.	TRBJ2-5	TGTGCCAGCAGCCCAGGGACTAGCGGGAGGGTGTACCAAGAGACCCAGTACTTC	CASSPGTSGRVYQETQYF
.	TRBV6-1	few	TRBJ1-5	TGTGCCAGCAGTGACCCCTCGGGGTTACGACTGAATAGCAATCAGCCCCAGCATTTT	CASSDPSGLRLNSNQPQHF
TRBD1	TRBV4-3	.	TRBJ2-7	TGCGCCAGCAGCCAAGAGGGGACAGGAGTCTACGAGCAGTACTTC	CASSQEGTGVYEQYF
.	TRBV11-2	once	TRBJ1-2	TGTGCCAGCAGCTTAGATCTATTGCGGTCTGGCTACACCTTC	CASSLDLLRSGYTF
.	TRBV11-3	.	TRBJ2-3	TGTGCCAGCAGCCGACGAGGGACTTTCAGCACAGATACGCAGTATTTT	CASSRRGTFSTDTQYF
.	TRBV6-5	few	TRBJ1-6	TGTGCCAGCAGGATGACAGGATTTAATTCACCCCTCCACTTT	CASRMTGFNSPLHF
TRBD2	TRBV7-9	few	TRBJ2-1	TGTGCCAGCAGCGTAGGACTAGCGGGGGGCTCCTACAATGAGCAGTTCTTC	CASSVGLAGGSYNEQFF
TRBD2	TRBV6-6	few	TRBJ2-5	TGTGCCAGCAGTTTGCTACTAGCGGGGGAAGAGACCCAGTACTTC	CASSLLLAGEETQYF
.	TRBV7-6	.	TRBJ2-6	TGTGCCAGCAGCGAACGCATACAGAGACAGGACAGATTCTCTGGGGCCAACGTCCTGACTTTC	CASSERIQRQDRFSGANVLTF
.	TRBV5-5	.	TRBJ1-3	TGTGCCAGCAGCGCCACAGCGGACTCTGGAAACACCATATATTTT	CASSATADSGNTIYF
.	TRBV5-4	.	TRBJ2-5	TGTGCCAGCAGCTTGGCCTCAGTGTCTCAAGAGACCCAGTACTTC	CASSLASVSQETQYF
TRBD2	TRBV7-8	few	TRBJ2-1	TGTGCCAGCAGCTTAGAAGCGGGACTGACGTTCTTC	CASSLEAGLTFF
.	TRBV30	.	TRBJ2-4	TGTGCCTGGACGCAACAGGCGGGATTTGCCAAAAACATTCAGTACTTC	CAWTQQAGFAKNIQYF
.	TRBV5-1	.	TRBJ2-3	TGCGCCAGCAGCTTGGAAGGTGGGGGCGCAGATACGCAGTATTTT	CASSLEGGGADTQYF
.	TRBV6-5	.	TRBJ2-7	TGTGCCAGCAGTTACTCGTATCCCCTGCCAGGGTACGAGCAGTACTTC	CASSYSYPLPGYEQYF
TRBD2	TRBV7-2	.	TRBJ2-3	TGTGCCAGCAGCCCCCAATCCCGTAGCGGGGGGATTGGCACAGATACGCAGTATTTT	CASSPQSRSGGIGTDTQYF
.	TRBV6-6	.	TRBJ1-1	TGTGCCAGCAGTTACTCGAGAGATTTGAACACTGAAGCTTTCTTT	CASSYSRDLNTEAFF
.	TRBV11-2	few	TRBJ1-1	TGTGCCAGCAGCTTAGTCATCTCCAGTGAAGCTTTCTTT	CASSLVISSEAFF
.	TRBV5-1	.	TRBJ2-7	TGCGCCAGCAGCTTGAGGCGAGGGTCCCACGAGCAGTACTTC	CASSLRRGSHEQYF
.	TRBV6-1	.	TRBJ1-2	TGTGCCAAGTCCGGGGGGCCGGGCTACACCTTC	CAKSGGPGYTF
.	TRBV7-2	few	TRBJ1-4	TGTGCCAGCAGCTTGCTGGGGGCACGGGAAAAACTGTTTTTT	CASSLLGAREKLFF
.	TRBV5-4	once	TRBJ1-1	TGTGCCAGCAGCTTCCCCAGTAACATGAACACTGAAGCTTTCTTT	CASSFPSNMNTEAFF
.	TRBV4-3	.	TRBJ1-5	TGCGCCAGCAGTCCAGGGGTTGGGAGCAATCAGCCCCAGCATTTT	CASSPGVGSNQPQHF
TRBD2	TRBV27	.	TRBJ2-1	TGTGCCAGCAGTTTCCTGGCTAGCGGGAGCGTCTACAATGAGCAGTTCTTC	CASSFLASGSVYNEQFF
.	TRBV9	.	TRBJ1-1	TGTGCCAGCAGCGAGGGTGGAGGTTACACTGAAGCTTTCTTT	CASSEGGGYTEAFF
TRBD1	TRBV7-2	.	TRBJ2-2	TGTGCCAGCAGCTTCTGGGACAGTCGCACCGGGGAGCTGTTTTTT	CASSFWDSRTGELFF
.	TRBV19	.	TRBJ1-1	TGTGCCAGTAGTATAGGGTATGGCCAAAGGCGGACTGAAGCTTTCTTT	CASSIGYGQRRTEAFF
.	TRBV11-2	.	TRBJ1-1	TGTGCCAGCAGCTCGGGCAGGGTAGGTAACACTGAAGCTTTCTTT	CASSSGRVGNTEAFF
.	TRBV5-1	.	TRBJ1-2	TGCGCCAGCAGTCCCGACTGGTTCGGCTACACCTTC	CASSPDWFGYTF
.	TRBV28	.	TRBJ2-6	TGTGCCAGCAGCCCGACACCCCCCGCCTCTGGGGCCAACGTCCTGACTTTC	CASSPTPPASGANVLTF
.	TRBV7-9	.	TRBJ1-5	TGTGCCAGCAGCTTTGGGACATCGTATCAGCCCCAGCATTTT	CASSFGTSYQPQHF
TRBD2	TRBV2	.	TRBJ2-1	TGTGCCAGCGCCAGCGGGAGGTCCTCCTACAATGAGCAGTTCTTC	CASASGRSSYNEQFF
TRBD1	TRBV5-1	.	TRBJ1-2	TGCGCCAGCAGTTTAGGGACAGTTGGCCCATATGGCTACACCTTC	CASSLGTVGPYGYTF
TRBD1	TRBV16	.	TRBJ2-5	TGTGCCAGCAGCCAATTTCAGGACAGGGGCCAGGAGACCCAGTACTTC	CASSQFQDRGQETQYF
TRBD2	TRBV6-1	.	TRBJ2-1	TGTGCCAGCAGTGAAACGCGGACTAGCGGGGTTTACAATGAGCAGTTCTTC	CASSETRTSGVYNEQFF
TRBD1	TRBV19	.	TRBJ2-7	TGTGCCAGTAGTCTCACCGGGACAGGAATCTACGAGCAGTACTTC	CASSLTGTGIYEQYF
.	TRBV4-1	few	TRBJ1-2	TGCGCCAGCAGCCCCTCTTGGGAGAGAAACTATGGCTACACCTTC	CASSPSWERNYGYTF
TRBD1	TRBV19	.	TRBJ1-1	TGTGCCAGTATAGATCGACCCACAGGGGTCACTGAAGCTTTCTTT	CASIDRPTGVTEAFF
TRBD2	TRBV15	.	TRBJ2-7	TGTGCCACCAGCAGAGATTTGGGGACTATCTACGAGCAGTACTTC	CATSRDLGTIYEQYF
.	TRBV10-3	once	TRBJ1-5	TGTGCCATCAGTGGGGGAGGCTCTCGGCAGCCCCAGCATTTT	CAISGGGSRQPQHF
.	TRBV14	.	TRBJ2-7	TGTGCCAGCAGCCAAGTAGGCCAGGGCTTACATTACGAGCAGTACTTC	CASSQVGQGLHYEQYF
.	TRBV28	.	TRBJ2-7	TGTGCCAGCACCCCCCGCAGGCGGGGCGAGCAGTACTTC	CASTPRRRGEQYF
.	TRBV7-9	.	TRBJ2-3	TGTGCCAGCAGCTTCCCGAGGGCCGATAGCACAGATACGCAGTATTTT	CASSFPRADSTDTQYF
TRBD1	TRBV4-1	few	TRBJ1-5	TGCGCCAGCAGCCAAGATATTACAGGGGGGAATCAGCCCCAGCATTTT	CASSQDITGGNQPQHF
.	TRBV9	.	TRBJ1-3	TGTGCCAGCAGCGTAGGGGGGGTATCTGGAAACACCATATATTTT	CASSVGGVSGNTIYF
.	TRBV9	few	TRBJ2-1	TGTGCCAGCACCGCCACCGGGACACAAAACTACAATGAGCAGTTCTTC	CASTATGTQNYNEQFF
.	TRBV10-1	.	TRBJ2-7	TGCGCCAGTAGGTTTAGGAAGGGGCAGATGAACGAGCAGTACTTC	CASRFRKGQMNEQYF
.	TRBV5-4	once	TRBJ2-3	TGTGCCAGCAGCTCTGGGGGCCTGAGGACAGATACGCAGTATTTT	CASSSGGLRTDTQYF
.	TRBV4-3	.	TRBJ1-3	TGCGCCAGCAGCGAAATGCGAGGGTCTGGAAACACCATATATTTT	CASSEMRGSGNTIYF
.	TRBV27	.	TRBJ2-5	TGTGCCAGCAGGAGAATCTCTCCCCAAGAGACCCAGTACTTC	CASRRISPQETQYF
.	TRBV14	.	TRBJ2-7	TGTGCCAGCAGTCTTCTTAATTCCTTCGGGGGGCGATCCTACGAGCAGTACTTC	CASSLLNSFGGRSYEQYF
.	TRBV5-4	.	TRBJ2-7	TGTGCCAGCAGTTCCGGGGGGCAGGGCCGCTACGAGCAGTACTTC	CASSSGGQGRYEQYF
TRBD2	TRBV7-8	.	TRBJ2-1	TGTGCCACACTAGCGGGGAACTACAATGAGCAGTTCTTC	CATLAGNYNEQFF
TRBD2	TRBV5-6	.	TRBJ2-7	TGTGCCAGCAGCTTGGGAACTAGCGGGAGGAGCGAGCAGTACTTC	CASSLGTSGRSEQYF